The 8 T cell receptor beta chains presented below share a single source sample, sequenced in a study of blood T cell repertoires in COVID-19. Clones were sequenced by immunoSEQ multiplex PCR, and TCRdb holds only the in-frame ones, with some missing. The sample comprises about 190,000 clones, under 85% of which are singletons, and about 5.7% rests with the top ten. The sequencing sample was made of peripheral blood. The receptors were sampled from a woman in her thirties or forties with acute or convalescent COVID-19.

The CDR3 DNA reads as TGTGCCAGCAGCTTGGGACAGGGAACGGACAATGAGCAGTTCTTC. Protein: CASSLGQGTDNEQFF. The V and J genes are TRBV5-4 and TRBJ2-1, with TRBD1 identical over 7 bases. J gave up 5 bases and V 0 bases, and 5 bases lay outside the gene matches. The CDR3 spans 15 residues. Germline V gene sequence: CDR1 SGHNT, CDR2 YYREEE (reference sequence). Supplemented by reference TRBV5-4 and TRBJ2-1, the full variable domain reads ETGVTQSPTHLIKTRGQQVTLRCSSQSGHNTVSWYQQALGQGPQFIFQYYREEENGRGNFPPRFSGLQFPNYSSELNVNALELDDSALYLCASSLGQGTDNEQFFGPGTRLTVL.

This clone appeared a few times. The chain has TRBV5-5 and TRBJ2-2; no clear D gene. The V end was cut by 5 bases, the J end by 2 bases, with 7 bases between. The CDR3 extends over 13 amino acids. Germline V lookup: CDR1 SGHKS, CDR2 YYEKEE (reference sequence). The CDR3 sequence is CASSEANTGELFF. The CDR3 nucleotides are TGTGCCAGCAGTGAAGCAAACACCGGGGAGCTGTTTTTT.

The chain is built from TRBV28 and TRBJ1-2; D is possibly TRBD1 (5 bases). Between the trimmed V and J ends, which lost 11 bases and 5 bases, there was a span of 15 bases. Per germline, CDR1 MDHEN and CDR2 SYDVKM. This CDR3 region has 12 residues. The CDR3 DNA reads TGTGCCCTGCGCGGGGGTCGGTATGGCTACACCTTC. Its protein is CALRGGRYGYTF.

This sequence joins TRBV11-2 and TRBJ1-2, with a possible D match to TRBD1 (6 bases). This CDR3 is 14 amino acids long. CDR1 SGHAT and CDR2 FQNNGV come from the germline V gene. With 3 bases removed from V and 0 bases from J, the gap between germline ends came to 8 bases. The CDR3 spells CASSFGQSNYGYTF. As DNA, the CDR3 is TGTGCCAGCAGCTTCGGACAGTCTAACTATGGCTACACCTTC.

The chain employs TRBV27 and TRBJ1-2; D perhaps matches TRBD1 (5 bases). The germline CDR1 and CDR2 sequences are MNHEY and SMNVEV (reference sequence). V was trimmed by 2 bases and J by 2 bases, leaving 12 bases between them. The CDR3 length is 15 residues. The CDR3 here is CASSLHGRANYGYTF. The CDR3, as DNA: TGTGCCAGCAGTTTACACGGCAGGGCAAACTATGGCTACACCTTC.

The V gene is TRBV10-2, the J gene TRBJ2-2; perhaps TRBD2 as D (5 bases). Per germline, CDR1 WSHSY and CDR2 SAAADI. The CDR3 covers 15 residues. Deletions cut 6 bases from V and 6 bases from J, with 17 bases between. The CDR3 region has the DNA TGCGCCAGCAGACCCGGAGGCGACGGGTCCGGGGAGCTGTTTTTT. As protein: CASRPGGDGSGELFF.

This rearrangement joins TRBV18 to TRBJ2-5, with TRBD2 matching 8 bases. Trimming at V came to 2 bases and at J to 2 bases, leaving 7 bases not matched to a gene. The CDR3 is 16 amino acids. CDR1 and CDR2 from the germline V gene are KGHSH and LQKENI. CDR3 amino acids: CASSPIAGGPQETQYF. Written as DNA, the CDR3 is TGTGCCAGCTCACCAATCGCGGGAGGCCCTCAAGAGACCCAGTACTTC. Complete variable domain (other parts from reference TRBV18 and TRBJ2-5): NAGVMQNPRHLVRRRGQEARLRCSPMKGHSHVYWYRQLPEEGLKFMVYLQKENIIDESGMPKERFSAEFPKEGPSILRIQQVVRGDSAAYFCASSPIAGGPQETQYFGPGTRLLVL.

In this sample, this clone turned up a few times. The V gene is TRBV2, the J gene TRBJ1-3; D uncertain. The CDR3 contains 14 residues. Trimming shortened V by 6 bases and J by 1 base, and 10 bases separated the two germline ends. Germline CDR1 SNHLY, CDR2 FYNNEI. The CDR3 sequence is CASRSGFSGNTIYF. The CDR3 DNA follows: TGTGCCAGCAGGAGCGGGTTTTCTGGAAACACCATATATTTT.